The clone carrying this T cell receptor beta chain came up many times. The target antigen is unknown. TCR beta CDR3 regions were amplified from RNA transcripts. RT-PCR with HTBI primers came first, then second-round multiplex PCR. TCRdb re-derived calls from the multiplex PCR reads in MiXCR, one entry per CDR3 protein. The data show about 210,000 distinct CDR3 sequences, with under 30% seen just once and about 9.3% held by the top ten. These data are taken from a study of Graves' ophthalmopathy and Graves' hyperthyroidism. Overall study findings and caveats: Forecasting of ophthalmopathy progression by the model achieved around 68% sensitivity and roughly 75% specificity.

Orbital computed tomography, together with clinical symptoms, serum thyroxine, TRAb and thyroid ultrasound, was used for diagnosis. Trimming took 1 base from V and 7 from J, leaving 13 bases between them. Per the germline V gene, CDR1 is PRHDT and CDR2 is FYEKMQ (reference sequence). The CDR3 contains 14 residues. This sequence originates from a man aged 45-65 years with Graves' ophthalmopathy. The chain recombines TRBV13 with TRBJ2-5; D perhaps matches TRBD2 (5 bases). Sequenced sample: peripheral blood. CDR3 residues: CASSLDRREGTQYF. CDR3 DNA sequence: TGTGCCAGCAGCTTAGACAGACGAGAGGGGACCCAGTACTTC.